A single sample is the source of the 19 T cell receptor beta chains below, sequenced in a study of follicular helper T cells after annual influenza vaccination. The protocol was immunoSEQ multiplex PCR, while the TCRdb copy is restricted to in-frame clones and leaves out a portion. The sample shows roughly 14,000 clones, around 78% of them seen only once. Time point given: 2014-2015 season, pre-vaccination. The source material was CXCR5- memory CD4+ T cells sorted from blood, sampled on the day of influenza vaccination. These receptors originate from an adult who received the influenza vaccine.

V is TRBV6-5 and J is TRBJ1-2, with D possibly TRBD1 on 5 matching bases. The germline V and J ends were trimmed by 2 bases and 4 bases, with 11 bases remaining between them. Per germline, CDR1 MNHEY and CDR2 SVGAGI. The CDR3 runs to 14 residues. The CDR3 region has the DNA TGTGCCAGCAGTTACGGGGCGTACGCCTATGGCTACACCTTC. Protein: CASSYGAYAYGYTF.

The J gene is TRBJ1-1, the V gene TRBV11-3; D gene uncertain. Germline values: CDR1 SGHNT, CDR2 YENEEA. V lost 1 base and J lost 0, with 6 bases in between. There are 14 residues in the CDR3. Here the CDR3 reads CASSLGRVNTEAFF. CDR3 nucleotide sequence: TGTGCCAGCAGCTTAGGTCGCGTGAACACTGAAGCTTTCTTT.

This clone turned up a few times. The chain recombines TRBV5-6 with TRBJ1-5; possible D gene TRBD1, 5 bases. The V end was cut by 0 bases, the J end by 5 bases, with 9 bases between. CDR1 is SGHDT, CDR2 YYEEEE, per germline. This CDR3 comprises 14 residues. The CDR3 protein is CASSLAGGDQPQHF. The CDR3 region has the DNA TGTGCCAGCAGCTTGGCCGGGGGGGATCAGCCCCAGCATTTT. Variable domain in full (rest from reference TRBV5-6 and TRBJ1-5): DAGVTQSPTHLIKTRGQQVTLRCSPKSGHDTVSWYQQALGQGPQFIFQYYEEEERQRGNFPDRFSGHQFPNYSSELNVNALLLGDSALYLCASSLAGGDQPQHFGDGTRLSIL.

CDR3 DNA: TGTGCCAGCAGTTACGTCAGGGGGAAAGGCTACACCTTC. It codes for CASSYVRGKGYTF. This rearrangement joins TRBV6-5 to TRBJ1-2; 7 positions match TRBD1. This CDR3 region has 13 residues. Germline V gives CDR1 MNHEY, CDR2 SVGAGI. With V trimmed by 2 bases and J by 8 bases, 5 bases remained unmatched.

The sample holds one count of this clone. The V call is TRBV21-1, the J call TRBJ2-5; the DNA was not used to check the table's D call, TRBD1. TRBV21-1 is deemed a pseudogene. The length of the CDR3 is 18 residues. The CDR3 is CASSQTPEGQGTRETQYF. The CDR3, as DNA: TGTGCCAGCAGCCAGACCCCGGAGGGACAGGGTACGCGGGAGACCCAGTACTTC.

V and J are TRBV6-1 and TRBJ2-7, with TRBD1 matching 7 bases. Trimming at V came to 6 bases and at J to 4 bases, leaving 6 bases not matched to a gene. In germline, CDR1 is MNHNS, CDR2 SASEGT. CDR3 size: 13 residues. DNA of the CDR3: TGTGCCAGCAGCGAACAGGGGCGATACGAGCAGTACTTC. Translated, it gives CASSEQGRYEQYF.

The chain uses TRBV15 and TRBJ1-6, with a weak D call TRBD1 (6 bases). Trimming took 1 base from V and 11 from J, leaving 15 bases between them. The V gene's germline CDR1 is LNHNV and CDR2 YYDKDF (reference sequence). The CDR3 loop spans 15 amino acids. The CDR3 DNA follows: TGTGCCACCAGCAGAGGTCCGGGGGCGGCCGCACCCCTCCACTTT. It specifies CATSRGPGAAAPLHF. The complete variable domain, with remaining parts taken from reference TRBV15 and TRBJ1-6, reads DAMVIQNPRYQVTQFGKPVTLSCSQTLNHNVMYWYQQKSSQAPKLLFHYYDKDFNNEADTPDNFQSRRPNTSFCFLDIRSPGLGDTAMYLCATSRGPGAAAPLHFGNGTRLTVT.

The chain employs TRBV7-9 and TRBJ1-1; D is ambiguous. Trimming left V 8 bases short and J 1 base short, with 14 bases between. From germline, CDR1 is SEHNR and CDR2 FQNEAQ (reference sequence). The CDR3 extends over 14 amino acids. The CDR3 sequence is CASSFEGQNTEAFF. Written as DNA, the CDR3 is TGTGCCAGCTCCTTTGAGGGCCAGAACACTGAAGCTTTCTTT.

V is TRBV5-1 and J is TRBJ1-2, with a possible D match to TRBD1 (6 bases). Germline assignment: CDR1 SGHRS and CDR2 YFSETQ. The germline V and J ends were trimmed by 0 bases and 6 bases, with 12 bases remaining between them. The CDR3 extends over 14 amino acids. The CDR3 spells CASSLAAGVDGYTF. The CDR3 region has the DNA TGCGCCAGCAGCTTGGCAGCAGGGGTCGATGGCTACACCTTC.

The chain joins TRBV11-3 to TRBJ2-1, with 14 nucleotides matching TRBD2. After removal of 5 bases from V and 7 bases from J, the junction contained 10 bases not matched to a gene. Per germline, CDR1 SGHNT and CDR2 YENEEA. This CDR3 comprises 17 residues. The CDR3 protein is CASSLHETSGGENEQFF. The CDR3 DNA follows: TGTGCCAGCAGCCTGCACGAGACTAGCGGGGGGGAGAATGAGCAGTTCTTC.

The V and J genes are TRBV6-6 and TRBJ1-1; 7 bases match TRBD1. Germline V gives CDR1 MNHNY, CDR2 SVGAGI (reference sequence). Trimming took 2 bases from V and 5 from J; bases not matched to a gene: 8. The CDR3 has 15 residues. The CDR3 loop reads CASSYPEQGRTEAFF. CDR3 DNA sequence: TGTGCCAGCAGTTACCCAGAACAGGGGAGGACTGAAGCTTTCTTT.

This clone was seen only once. This chain joins TRBV5-1 and TRBJ2-5; no firm D call. In germline, CDR1 is SGHRS, CDR2 YFSETQ. V lost 4 bases to trimming and J lost 3 bases, with 10 bases between them. The CDR3 contains 13 residues. The CDR3 region is CASSPRAKETQYF. The CDR3 nucleotides are TGCGCCAGCAGCCCTCGGGCCAAAGAGACCCAGTACTTC.

V and J are TRBV7-3 and TRBJ2-5, with TRBD1 identical over 11 bases. V gave up 4 bases and J gave up 5 bases; unmatched junction bases: 6. Germline lookup yields CDR1 SGHTA and CDR2 FQGTGA. The CDR3 spans 15 residues. DNA for the CDR3: TGTGCCAGCAGCTCCGGGACAGGGGGATTTGAGACCCAGTACTTC. Translating gives CASSSGTGGFETQYF.

The J gene is TRBJ2-3, the V gene TRBV5-1; 12 bases line up with TRBD2. From germline, CDR1 is SGHRS and CDR2 YFSETQ. V shed 4 bases, J shed 0 bases, and the junction held 6 bases outside the gene matches. The CDR3 has 17 amino acids. CDR3 residues: CASSNGLAGSSTDTQYF. The CDR3 DNA reads as TGCGCCAGCAGCAACGGACTAGCGGGGTCTAGCACAGATACGCAGTATTTT. The full variable domain, in which reference TRBV5-1 and TRBJ2-3 provide the parts outside the CDR3, is KAGVTQTPRYLIKTRGQQVTLSCSPISGHRSVSWYQQTPGQGLQFLFEYFSETQRNKGNFPGRFSGRQFSNSRSEMNVSTLELGDSALYLCASSNGLAGSSTDTQYFGPGTRLTVL.

This chain uses TRBV7-9 with TRBJ1-5; TRBD1 matches 7 bases. V dropped 1 base and J dropped 4; count of bases not matched to a gene: 4. This CDR3 has 15 amino acids. Germline V gene data show CDR1 as SEHNR and CDR2 as FQNEAQ (reference sequence). The CDR3 protein is CASSLVTGQNQPQHF. The CDR3, as DNA: TGTGCCAGCAGCTTAGTGACAGGGCAAAATCAGCCCCAGCATTTT.

V gene TRBV6-6 combines with J gene TRBJ2-1; 11 bases match TRBD2. The V gene end was trimmed by 8 bases and the J gene end by 5 bases; junction bases not matched to a gene: 5. CDR1 is MNHNY, CDR2 SVGAGI, per germline (reference sequence). The CDR3 has 14 amino acids. The CDR3 DNA is TGTGCCAGCTTAAATAGCGGGGGGGACAATGAGCAGTTCTTC. This encodes CASLNSGGDNEQFF.

The chain is built from TRBV5-8 and TRBJ1-5; D is unclear. Germline CDR1 and CDR2: SGHTS and YDEGEE. V dropped 1 base and J dropped 4 bases, with 6 bases sitting between them. This CDR3 has 13 amino acids. CDR3 sequence (DNA): TGTGCCAGCAGCTTGTTTAGGAATCAGCCCCAGCATTTT. It translates to CASSLFRNQPQHF.

In this sample, this clone turned up a few times. The CDR3 reads CASGRDKGYTF. In nucleotides, the CDR3 is TGTGCCTCCGGTAGGGATAAGGGCTACACCTTC. The rearrangement uses TRBV2 and TRBJ1-2; D gene ambiguous. The CDR3 is 11 amino acids. Germline CDR1 and CDR2: SNHLY and FYNNEI. Trimming removed 11 bases at V and 8 bases at J, with 15 bases between.

The V call is TRBV6-5, the J call TRBJ2-1; D is possibly TRBD1 (6 bases). The length of the CDR3 is 12 residues. Trimming removed 7 bases from V and 3 bases from J, with 7 bases in between. The V gene's germline CDR1 is MNHEY and CDR2 SVGAGI. The CDR3 protein is CASTTGYNEQFF. The CDR3 region has the DNA TGTGCCAGCACGACAGGCTACAATGAGCAGTTCTTC.